The entry below describes one T cell receptor (beta chain). This record comes from a study of blood T cell repertoires in COVID-19. Looking at the study overall: COVID-19 samples, acute and convalescent, were from the United States, Italy and Spain. Sources were T cells, B-cell-depleted T cells, or PBMCs; the material itself was cDNA or gDNA.

During the 2 weeks before they entered the study, exposed participants had met someone with a PCR-confirmed or clinician-diagnosed COVID-19 case. Profiled with immunoSEQ multiplex PCR; TCRdb holds only in-frame clones, not every one. The sample lists hundreds of thousands of clones, about four fifths occurring once. The length of the CDR3 is 11 residues. V gave up 5 bases and J gave up 11 bases, with 12 bases separating them. Germline CDR1 is MNHEY and CDR2 is SVGAGI. Source material: PBMCs or T cells enriched from blood (not recorded which). The sequence came from a man in his forties who had been exposed to COVID-19. This sequence joins TRBV6-5 and TRBJ1-1; tentative D call: TRBD1 (5 bases). CDR3 DNA sequence: TGTGCCAGCAGTAGGGGAAGGTTGGCTTTCTTT. Amino acids: CASSRGRLAFF.